These 10 T cell receptor beta chains came from one sample sequenced in a study of T cell responses to AZD1222 COVID-19 vaccine. Repertoires were generated with immunoSEQ multiplex PCR, while TCRdb's copy carries only in-frame clones and drops some. The sample contains 170,000 or so clones, roughly 88% of which appear only once. Sequenced material: peripheral blood, taken 28 days after the second AZD1222 dose. The source is an adult who received the AZD1222 COVID-19 vaccine.

The rearrangement links TRBV7-8 to TRBJ1-1; D is unclear. CDR3 length equals 13 residues. The germline CDR1 and CDR2 sequences are SGHVS and FQNEAQ. Trimming took off 5 bases at V and 4 bases at J, with 11 bases between the two ends. The CDR3 sequence: CASSPEASTEAFF. Here the CDR3 DNA reads TGTGCCAGCAGCCCCGAGGCAAGCACTGAAGCTTTCTTT.

V gene TRBV4-3 combines with J gene TRBJ1-1; the D is unclear. Trimming stripped 1 base from V and 0 bases from J, with 9 bases between. Looked up from germline, CDR1 is LGHNA and CDR2 is YSLEER. CDR3 length: 15 amino acids. CDR3 loop: CASSQGVGLNTEAFF. CDR3 DNA sequence: TGCGCCAGCAGCCAAGGGGTGGGTCTGAACACTGAAGCTTTCTTT.

The chain is built from TRBV3-1 (or the pseudogene TRBV3-2) and TRBJ2-4, with 8 bases matching TRBD1. Losses at the gene ends were 2 bases for V and 7 bases for J; bases not matched to a gene: 4. The CDR3 extends over 14 amino acids. Per germline, CDR1 LGHDT and CDR2 YNNKEL (reference sequence). The CDR3 loop is CASSQRTGWNIQYF. The CDR3 nucleotides are TGTGCCAGCAGCCAACGGACAGGGTGGAACATTCAGTACTTC.

The chain joins TRBV30 to TRBJ2-7; the D gene is possibly TRBD1 (6 bases). V was cut by 4 bases and J by 2 bases, with 12 bases left in between. This CDR3 has 13 residues. Per germline, CDR1 GTSNPN and CDR2 SVGIG (reference sequence). CDR3 loop: CAWTNRVPYEQYF. The DNA of the CDR3 is TGTGCCTGGACCAACAGGGTACCCTACGAGCAGTACTTC. The whole variable domain, remainder taken from reference TRBV30 and TRBJ2-7, is SQTIHQWPATLVQPVGSPLSLECTVEGTSNPNLYWYRQAAGRGLQLLFYSVGIGQISSEVPQNLSASRPQDRQFILSSKKLLLSDSGFYLCAWTNRVPYEQYFGPGTRLTVT.

The gene calls are TRBV18 and TRBJ1-1; the D is unclear. The CDR3 loop spans 14 amino acids. Germline V gives CDR1 KGHSH, CDR2 LQKENI. V dropped 2 bases and J dropped 0 bases, with 7 bases sitting between them. CDR3 nucleotides: TGTGCCAGCTCACCAATCCAGCTGAACACTGAAGCTTTCTTT. Protein product: CASSPIQLNTEAFF.

The gene calls are TRBV3-1 (or the pseudogene TRBV3-2) and TRBJ1-2, with 7 bases that match TRBD1. The germline V gene encodes CDR1 LGHDT and CDR2 YNNKEL (reference sequence). The ends lost 2 bases at V and 6 bases at J; junction bases unmatched: 6. The length of the CDR3 is 14 residues. The CDR3 DNA sequence: TGTGCCAGCAGCCAACGGACAGGCCAAAATGGCTACACCTTC. Its protein is CASSQRTGQNGYTF.

This clone was seen a handful of times. This sequence joins TRBV4-3 and TRBJ1-1, with D possibly matching TRBD1 (6 bases). Germline V CDR1 and CDR2: LGHNA, YSLEER. Trimming removed 1 base at V and 4 bases at J, with 13 bases between. This CDR3 spans 15 amino acids. In DNA, the CDR3 is TGCGCCAGCAGCCAAGTGCAGGCCAGGGGCACTGAAGCTTTCTTT. Its protein product is CASSQVQARGTEAFF.

This clone was recorded once. The chain uses TRBV6-5 and TRBJ1-4; D perhaps matches TRBD1 (5 bases). The V end was cut by 4 bases, the J end by 5 bases, with 14 bases between. This CDR3 spans 15 amino acids. Germline V CDR1 and CDR2: MNHEY, SVGAGI. CDR3 DNA: TGTGCCAGCAGTTCGAGACAGTTGGGGAATGAAAAACTGTTTTTT. Its translation is CASSSRQLGNEKLFF.

This clone was detected a few times. J is TRBJ2-5 and V is TRBV7-6; D possibly corresponds to TRBD2 (6 bases). In germline, CDR1 is SGHVS, CDR2 FNYEAQ. The CDR3 covers 13 residues. V shed 4 bases and J shed 3 bases, with 9 bases lying between them. In DNA form, the CDR3 reads TGTGCCAGCAGCTGGCGACTAGAAGAGACCCAGTACTTC. Protein sequence: CASSWRLEETQYF.

The V gene is TRBV10-3, the J gene TRBJ2-1, with D tentatively TRBD1 (5 bases). CDR3 length: 13 amino acids. Germline loops: CDR1 ENHRY, CDR2 SYGVKD. The V end was cut by 6 bases, the J end by 6 bases, with 12 bases between. CDR3 protein: CAISAQGGNEQFF. DNA of the CDR3: TGTGCCATCAGCGCGCAGGGTGGCAATGAGCAGTTCTTC.